Listed here are 10 T cell receptor beta chains from one sample, sequenced in a study of cytomegalovirus exposure and HLA in healthy donors. Sequencing used immunoSEQ multiplex PCR; TCRdb keeps in-frame clones, though not all of them. The table includes 210,000 or so clones, about 90% detected once. The sequenced sample consisted of PBMCs. The source of these receptors is a woman between 18 and 29 years old in good health and CMV-seronegative.

V usage is TRBV7-9 and J usage is TRBJ1-1; TRBD1 matches 9 bases. This CDR3 comprises 15 residues. Trimming took 5 bases from V and 8 from J; bases not matched to a gene: 12. Per the germline V gene, CDR1 is SEHNR and CDR2 is FQNEAQ (reference sequence). CDR3 amino acids: CASSEPGQGLEEAFF. The CDR3 nucleotides are TGTGCCAGCAGCGAACCGGGACAGGGTTTGGAGGAAGCTTTCTTT. The full variable domain, with the rest looked up from reference TRBV7-9 and TRBJ1-1, is DTGVSQNPRHKITKRGQNVTFRCDPISEHNRLYWYRQTLGQGPEFLTYFQNEAQLEKSRLLSDRFSAERPKGSFSTLEIQRTEQGDSAMYLCASSEPGQGLEEAFFGQGTRLTVV.

The chain joins TRBV20-1 to TRBJ2-1; TRBD1 matches 7 bases. This CDR3 comprises 11 residues. V trimming: 6 bases; J trimming: 8 bases; junction bases outside the gene matches: 4. Germline CDR1 and CDR2: DFQATT and SNEGSKA (reference sequence). The CDR3 spells CSATQGYEQFF. The CDR3 nucleotides read TGCAGTGCGACACAGGGGTATGAGCAGTTCTTC.

A single count supports this clone. This chain links TRBV27 with TRBJ2-7, with TRBD1 identical over 7 bases. V shed 5 bases, J shed 1 base, and the junction held 5 bases outside the gene matches. Germline values: CDR1 MNHEY, CDR2 SMNVEV (reference sequence). The length of the CDR3 is 14 residues. DNA for the CDR3: TGTGCCAGCAGTATGGAGACAGGGTCCTACGAGCAGTACTTC. Encoded protein: CASSMETGSYEQYF.

This chain uses TRBV5-4 with TRBJ2-7; D is unresolved. Trimming cost V 0 bases and J 2 bases, with 12 bases left between them. Germline V lookup: CDR1 SGHNT, CDR2 YYREEE (reference sequence). The CDR3 totals 15 residues. DNA of the CDR3: TGTGCCAGCAGCTTGGCTGGCAGGTTGGCCTACGAGCAGTACTTC. Translating gives CASSLAGRLAYEQYF. Based on the CDR3 plus reference TRBV5-4 and TRBJ2-7, the full variable domain is ETGVTQSPTHLIKTRGQQVTLRCSSQSGHNTVSWYQQALGQGPQFIFQYYREEENGRGNFPPRFSGLQFPNYSSELNVNALELDDSALYLCASSLAGRLAYEQYFGPGTRLTVT.

This chain joins TRBV28 and TRBJ2-1; D uncertain. The CDR3 is 13 residues long. CDR1 and CDR2 from the germline V gene are MDHEN and SYDVKM. With 6 bases removed from V and 6 bases from J, the gap between germline ends came to 12 bases. The CDR3 region is CASSLAPVNEQFF. The CDR3, as DNA: TGTGCCAGCAGCCTGGCCCCCGTCAATGAGCAGTTCTTC.

The chain has TRBV9 and TRBJ1-5; a possible D gene is TRBD1 (6 bases). Germline-derived CDR1 and CDR2 are SGDLS and YYNGEE. The V end lost 2 bases, the J end lost 0 bases, and 9 bases lay between the germline ends. This CDR3 is 15 amino acids long. CDR3 bases: TGTGCCAGCAGCGTTAGGGGGTCTAGCAATCAGCCCCAGCATTTT. Translation: CASSVRGSSNQPQHF.

The chain couples TRBV23-1 to TRBJ2-4; the match to TRBD1 covers 8 bases. TRBV23-1 is recorded as an ORF, its role being uncertain. The ends lost 4 bases at V and 2 bases at J; junction bases unmatched: 10. This CDR3 is built from 17 residues. The CDR3 nucleotides are TGCGCCAGCAGTCCGAGACAGGGGCGCTACCCCAAAAACATTCAGTACTTC. Translated: CASSPRQGRYPKNIQYF.

This clone occurred once. The chain joins TRBV28 to TRBJ2-2, with 8 bases fitting TRBD1. This CDR3 is 14 amino acids long. Trimming cost V 8 bases and J 2 bases; bases outside gene matches: 4. Germline values: CDR1 MDHEN, CDR2 SYDVKM. CDR3 region: CASWDRRNTGELFF. DNA of the CDR3: TGTGCCAGCTGGGACAGGAGAAACACCGGGGAGCTGTTTTTT.

The chain couples TRBV18 to TRBJ2-2; TRBD2 might be the D (6 bases). CDR1 is KGHSH, CDR2 LQKENI, per germline. This CDR3 has 16 amino acids. The ends were cut back, 2 bases at V and 4 bases at J, with 14 bases in the middle. CDR3 in DNA: TGTGCCAGCTCACCATCGGAAGGAGGGATCACCGGGGAGCTGTTTTTT. Protein product: CASSPSEGGITGELFF.

J is TRBJ2-1 and V is TRBV4-2; D uncertain. V was shortened by 0 bases and J by 5 bases, with 5 bases between the two germline ends. The CDR3 covers 13 residues. The V gene's germline CDR1 is LGHNA and CDR2 YNFKEQ. CDR3 amino acids: CASSQEAHNEQFF. Here the CDR3 DNA reads TGTGCCAGCAGCCAAGAGGCCCACAATGAGCAGTTCTTC.